This TCR beta chain was sequenced for a study of technical replicates of blood from a few donors. Repertoires were generated with immunoSEQ multiplex PCR, while TCRdb's copy carries only in-frame clones and drops some. Among about 100,000 clones listed, 85% to 95% were seen once. The germline V gene has CDR1 MNHEY and CDR2 SMNVEV (reference sequence). The CDR3 consists of 15 residues. The V end was cut by 6 bases, the J end by 5 bases, with 19 bases between. The sequencing sample was made of T cells isolated from PBMCs. The rearrangement uses TRBV27 and TRBJ1-1; D might be TRBD1 (6 bases). The receptor's source is a human donor in good health. The CDR3, as DNA: TGTGCCAGCAGAGAACAGGGCTCCGATAGGACTGAAGCTTTCTTT. This sequence encodes CASREQGSDRTEAFF.